Listed here are 14 T cell receptor beta chains from one sample, sequenced in a study of T cells after posttransplantation cyclophosphamide. Here immunoSEQ multiplex PCR was the method, and the copy in TCRdb shows in-frame clones only, minus some. The sample contains tens of thousands of clones, roughly 93% of which appear only once. Sequencing used PBMCs. The receptors were gathered from a woman in her twenties or thirties in good health and a related stem cell transplant donor.

The chain combines TRBV6-5 with TRBJ2-1; 13 nucleotides agree with TRBD2. Trimming at V came to 6 bases and at J to 7 bases, leaving 6 bases not matched to a gene. Germline V gives CDR1 MNHEY, CDR2 SVGAGI. The CDR3 runs 15 residues. For the CDR3, the DNA is TGTGCCAGCAGCCCTTGGACTAGCGGGGGAAATGAGCAGTTCTTC. Translating it yields CASSPWTSGGNEQFF.

This rearrangement joins TRBV5-4 to TRBJ2-7, with D possibly matching TRBD2 (5 bases). Trimming cost V 0 bases and J 2 bases, with 15 bases left between them. This CDR3 is 16 amino acids long. In germline, CDR1 is SGHNT, CDR2 YYREEE (reference sequence). The chain's CDR3 is CASSLDGRGRPYEQYF. The CDR3 DNA sequence: TGTGCCAGCAGCTTGGATGGTAGAGGGCGACCCTACGAGCAGTACTTC.

The V call is TRBV6-4, the J call TRBJ2-2; 8 bases match TRBD2. Trimming at V came to 3 bases and at J to 6 bases, leaving 9 bases not matched to a gene. The CDR3 consists of 16 residues. Germline-derived CDR1 and CDR2 are MRHNA and SNTAGT. The DNA of the CDR3 is TGTGCCAGCAGTGATGCGAGCGGGGGAGTCGCCGGGGAGCTGTTTTTT. As protein: CASSDASGGVAGELFF.

The J gene is TRBJ2-3, the V gene TRBV6-1; the D is unclear. The V and J ends lost 5 bases and 4 bases respectively, with 4 bases between them. The CDR3 spans 11 residues. The germline gives CDR1 MNHNS, CDR2 SASEGT. The CDR3 sequence: CASSFSDTQYF. In nucleotides, the CDR3 is TGTGCCAGCAGTTTCTCAGATACGCAGTATTTT.

The chain has TRBV9 and TRBJ2-6; 8 positions match TRBD1. The CDR3 contains 18 residues. The germline CDR1 and CDR2 sequences are SGDLS and YYNGEE. V was clipped by 0 bases and J by 0 bases; unmatched bases: 5. The CDR3 sequence is CASSVAHRGTSGANVLTF. The CDR3 region has the DNA TGTGCCAGCAGCGTAGCCCACAGGGGGACCTCTGGGGCCAACGTCCTGACTTTC.

A word on this clone: The same CDR3 arises from other DNA sequences in this sample as well. The chain employs TRBV6-5 and TRBJ2-7; 9 nucleotides align to TRBD1. The CDR3 is 15 residues long. The V segment lost 2 bases and the J segment 2 bases; nucleotides outside the gene matches: 4. Germline CDR1 MNHEY, CDR2 SVGAGI. CDR3 sequence: CASSYRGQGTYEQYF. The CDR3 DNA is TGTGCCAGCAGTTACAGGGGACAGGGAACCTACGAGCAGTACTTC.

The gene calls are TRBV28 and TRBJ2-5, with 14 nucleotides matching TRBD2. The CDR3 covers 17 residues. With V trimmed by 6 bases and J by 4 bases, 10 bases remained unmatched. The germline V gene has CDR1 MDHEN and CDR2 SYDVKM. This chain's CDR3 is CASSLRLAGGPGETQYF. CDR3 DNA sequence: TGTGCCAGCAGCCTGAGACTAGCGGGGGGGCCGGGAGAGACCCAGTACTTC.

V is TRBV5-5 and J is TRBJ1-4; D call uncertain. Germline V gives CDR1 SGHKS, CDR2 YYEKEE (reference sequence). The V end was cut by 1 base, the J end by 6 bases, with 10 bases between. There are 14 residues in the CDR3. The CDR3 sequence: CASSLLWEDEKLFF. CDR3 sequence (DNA): TGTGCCAGCAGCTTGCTTTGGGAGGATGAAAAACTGTTTTTT.

This sequence joins TRBV6-1 and TRBJ1-1; TRBD1 might be the D (5 bases). V lost 6 bases to trimming and J lost 11 bases, with 19 bases between them. CDR1 and CDR2 (germline): MNHNS, SASEGT. The CDR3 contains 13 residues. As DNA, the CDR3 is TGTGCCAGCAGCACCGGGACTGTGAACACTGCTTTCTTT. This encodes CASSTGTVNTAFF.

Remarks on this clone: The germline gene is not matched at one end of the junction; a read error may be the cause. The rearrangement uses TRBV2 and TRBJ2-7, with 8 bases lining up with TRBD2. Germline-derived CDR1 and CDR2 are SNHLY and FYNNEI. This CDR3 spans 15 amino acids. CDR3 residues: CASSKAAGGSYEQYF. The DNA for the CDR3 is TGTGCCAGCAGTAAAGCTGCGGGGGGCTCCTACGAGCAGTACTTC.

J is TRBJ1-2 and V is TRBV7-2, with 8 bases lining up with TRBD1. CDR3 length equals 14 residues. CDR1 is SGHTA and CDR2 is FQGNSA in the germline V gene. The V gene end was trimmed by 4 bases and the J gene end by 4 bases; junction bases not matched to a gene: 5. CDR3: CASSSDRGPYGYTF. In nucleotides, the CDR3 is TGTGCCAGCAGCTCCGACAGGGGACCCTATGGCTACACCTTC.

Regarding this clone: Other DNA sequences in the same sample also yield this CDR3. This chain uses TRBV12-5 with TRBJ1-2; TRBD1 matches 10 bases. The germline V gene encodes CDR1 LGHNT and CDR2 FRNRAP. Trimming cost V 3 bases and J 7 bases; bases outside gene matches: 2. The length of the CDR3 is 13 residues. The CDR3 sequence is CASGFGQGGGYTF. The CDR3 DNA follows: TGTGCTAGTGGTTTCGGACAGGGGGGTGGCTACACCTTC.

The V call is TRBV14, the J call TRBJ1-6; D is uncertain. With 0 bases removed from V and 14 bases from J, the gap between germline ends came to 14 bases. Germline values: CDR1 SGHDN, CDR2 FVKESK. This CDR3 has 14 residues. The chain's CDR3 is CASSQELSLSTLHF. The CDR3 DNA reads TGTGCCAGCAGCCAAGAACTGAGTCTAAGTACCCTCCACTTT.

The J gene is TRBJ2-5, the V gene TRBV7-9; TRBD2 might be the D (5 bases). Germline CDR1 reads SEHNR; CDR2 reads FQNEAQ (reference sequence). V lost 2 bases to trimming and J lost 3 bases, with 13 bases between them. This CDR3 has 15 amino acids. CDR3 DNA sequence: TGTGCCAGCAGCTTATCTGTGAGAGGGAAAGAGACCCAGTACTTC. Translated: CASSLSVRGKETQYF.